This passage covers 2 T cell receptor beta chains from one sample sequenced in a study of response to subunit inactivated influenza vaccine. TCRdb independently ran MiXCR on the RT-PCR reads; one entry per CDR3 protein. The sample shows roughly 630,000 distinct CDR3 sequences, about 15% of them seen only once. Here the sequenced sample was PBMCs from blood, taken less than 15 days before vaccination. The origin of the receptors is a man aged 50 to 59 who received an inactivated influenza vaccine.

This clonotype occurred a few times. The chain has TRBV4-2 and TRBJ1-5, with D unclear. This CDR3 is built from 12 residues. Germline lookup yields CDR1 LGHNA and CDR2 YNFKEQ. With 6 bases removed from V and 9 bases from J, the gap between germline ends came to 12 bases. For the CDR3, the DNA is TGTGCCAGCAGTCACGGAGGGATGCCCCAGCATTTT. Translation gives CASSHGGMPQHF.

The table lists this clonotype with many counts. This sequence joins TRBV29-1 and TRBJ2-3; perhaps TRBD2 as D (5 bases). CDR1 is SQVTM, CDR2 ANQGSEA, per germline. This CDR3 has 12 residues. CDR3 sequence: CTVTGTTDTQYF. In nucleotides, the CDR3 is TGCACCGTAACGGGAACCACAGATACGCAGTATTTT.